The 15 T cell receptor beta chains given below trace back to one sample, sequenced in a study of blood T cells in healthy people across ages. The authors ran a second PCR of 7 to 11 cycles using a sample-barcoded 5' primer and a J-beta primer mix. TCRdb reprocessed the 5' RACE reads via MiXCR and lists one record per CDR3 protein. The data contain hundreds of thousands of distinct CDR3 sequences, roughly 60% of them singletons. Sequenced input: blood. All receptors derive from a man between 25 and 39 years old in good health.

J is TRBJ2-1 and V is TRBV20-1; D gene ambiguous. V lost 3 bases to trimming and J lost 5 bases, with 8 bases between them. Germline V gene data show CDR1 as DFQATT and CDR2 as SNEGSKA (reference sequence). This CDR3 comprises 12 residues. The CDR3 sequence: CSASSGNNEQFF. DNA for the CDR3: TGCAGTGCTAGCTCTGGGAACAATGAGCAGTTCTTC.

The V call is TRBV20-1, the J call TRBJ2-1; the D call may be TRBD1 or TRBD2 (5 bases each). The V and J ends lost 0 bases and 2 bases respectively, with 14 bases between them. The germline V gene encodes CDR1 DFQATT and CDR2 SNEGSKA (reference sequence). The CDR3 loop spans 16 amino acids. The CDR3 DNA follows: TGCAGTGCTAGAGAAGGATTGGGGGAAACCTACAATGAGCAGTTCTTC. It is translated as CSAREGLGETYNEQFF.

The genes are TRBV7-2 and TRBJ2-7, with D possibly being TRBD2 (6 bases). The CDR3 has 14 amino acids. Germline V lookup: CDR1 SGHTA, CDR2 FQGNSA. The ends were cut back, 1 base at V and 2 bases at J, with 9 bases in the middle. CDR3 nucleotides: TGTGCCAGCAGCTTAGGGGGACTTCCCTACGAGCAGTACTTC. It encodes CASSLGGLPYEQYF.

This clonotype has only a few counts. The chain recombines TRBV18 with TRBJ2-7; D possibly corresponds to TRBD1 (6 bases). CDR3 length: 14 residues. V was clipped by 0 bases and J by 7 bases, with 13 bases between them. Per the germline V gene, CDR1 is KGHSH and CDR2 is LQKENI. The CDR3 DNA sequence: TGTGCCAGCTCACCACCGGACAGAGAGAGGGAGCAGTACTTC. Protein: CASSPPDREREQYF.

The J gene is TRBJ2-7, the V gene TRBV6-2 or TRBV6-3; D may be TRBD1 or TRBD2 (5 bases each). The V gene lost 1 base and the J gene lost 1 base, with 8 bases spanning the gap. The CDR3 is 14 residues long. CDR1 and CDR2 from the germline V gene are MNHEY and SVGEGT. CDR3 bases: TGTGCCAGCAGTTACTGGGACGGATCCTACGAGCAGTACTTC. Encoded protein: CASSYWDGSYEQYF.

The V and J genes are TRBV6-1 and TRBJ1-2; D might be TRBD1 (5 bases). V lost 2 bases to trimming and J lost 4 bases, with 11 bases between them. This CDR3 is 14 amino acids long. CDR1 and CDR2 from the germline V gene are MNHNS and SASEGT. The CDR3 nucleotides read TGTGCCAGCAGTGAATCCTGGGGGTCCTATGGCTACACCTTC. It encodes CASSESWGSYGYTF.

This clonotype was counted a few times. The V call is TRBV27, the J call TRBJ2-4, with TRBD1 identical over 8 bases. This CDR3 contains 15 residues. The V gene end was trimmed by 5 bases and the J gene end by 7 bases; junction bases not matched to a gene: 10. Germline-derived CDR1 and CDR2 are MNHEY and SMNVEV (reference sequence). The CDR3 DNA reads as TGTGCCAGCAGTGCGTACTCGGACAGGGATAACATTCAGTACTTC. Amino acid sequence: CASSAYSDRDNIQYF.

The chain is built from TRBV20-1 and TRBJ2-3; D is perhaps TRBD1 or TRBD2 (5 bases each). The ends were cut back, 6 bases at V and 6 bases at J, with 16 bases in the middle. Germline CDR1 and CDR2: DFQATT and SNEGSKA (reference sequence). CDR3 length: 13 residues. CDR3 region: CSATGTTGDTQYF. DNA for the CDR3: TGCAGTGCGACCGGGACCACGGGGGATACGCAGTATTTT.

This clonotype was counted only a few times. V and J are TRBV7-2 and TRBJ2-5, with TRBD1 as a possible D gene (5 bases). The CDR3 length is 14 residues. V was shortened by 4 bases and J by 1 base, with 10 bases between the two germline ends. From germline, CDR1 is SGHTA and CDR2 FQGNSA. CDR3 amino acids: CASSSTATQETQYF. In DNA, the CDR3 is TGTGCCAGCAGCTCGACAGCAACCCAAGAGACCCAGTACTTC.

The sample holds many counts of this clonotype. This chain joins TRBV27 and TRBJ2-3, with 7 bases identical to TRBD2. CDR1 MNHEY and CDR2 SMNVEV come from the germline V gene (reference sequence). This CDR3 is 15 amino acids long. J gave up 2 bases and V 4 bases, and 6 bases lay outside the gene matches. The CDR3 is CASSSRLAYTDTQYF. Written as DNA, the CDR3 is TGTGCCAGCAGTTCCAGACTAGCCTACACAGATACGCAGTATTTT.

In this sample, this clonotype turned up a few times. The CDR3 protein is CASSLEAQSNYGYTF. The CDR3 nucleotides are TGTGCCAGCAGCTTAGAAGCTCAGTCGAACTATGGCTACACCTTC. The V gene is TRBV7-9, the J gene TRBJ1-2, with D hard to call. V dropped 1 base and J dropped 2 bases, with 11 bases sitting between them. The CDR3 runs 15 residues. Germline CDR1 and CDR2: SEHNR and FQNEAQ (reference sequence).

The chain joins TRBV9 to TRBJ2-7, with 7 bases aligning to TRBD2. This CDR3 contains 13 residues. V trimming: 4 bases; J trimming: 6 bases; junction bases outside the gene matches: 7. CDR1 is SGDLS and CDR2 is YYNGEE in the germline V gene. In nucleotides, the CDR3 is TGTGCCAGCAGCCTCGGGACTACGGGCGAGCAGTACTTC. Its translation is CASSLGTTGEQYF.

This chain uses TRBV12-3 or TRBV12-4 with TRBJ1-6, with D possibly TRBD1 on 5 matching bases. Trimming cost V 6 bases and J 13 bases, with 22 bases left between them. This CDR3 has 15 residues. The CDR3 nucleotides read TGTGCCAGCAGCCAACAGGAGACCCCCGTGTGGCCCCTCCACTTT. Encoded protein: CASSQQETPVWPLHF.

The CDR3 is CASSLSSSWNNEQFF. CDR3 DNA sequence: TGTGCCAGCAGCTTAAGTAGTAGCTGGAACAATGAGCAGTTCTTC. This chain links TRBV7-2 with TRBJ2-1; no clear D. V was cut by 2 bases and J by 5 bases, with 13 bases left in between. Germline V gene data show CDR1 as SGHTA and CDR2 as FQGNSA. The CDR3 consists of 15 residues.

V is TRBV14 and J is TRBJ2-5, with a weak D call TRBD2 (6 bases). The germline CDR1 and CDR2 sequences are SGHDN and FVKESK. This CDR3 is 16 amino acids long. Trimming removed 1 base from V and 0 bases from J, with 12 bases in between. CDR3 region: CASSQGASVYQETQYF. In nucleotides, the CDR3 is TGTGCCAGCAGCCAAGGTGCTAGCGTGTACCAAGAGACCCAGTACTTC. The whole variable domain, filled in from reference TRBV14 and TRBJ2-5, reads EAGVTQFPSHSVIEKGQTVTLRCDPISGHDNLYWYRRVMGKEIKFLLHFVKESKQDESGMPNNRFLAERTGGTYSTLKVQPAELEDSGVYFCASSQGASVYQETQYFGPGTRLLVL.